Listed below are T cell receptor beta chains from one sample, sequenced in a study of type 1 regulatory T cells. TCRdb re-called the reads through MiXCR, storing one row per CDR3 protein. The data contain some 89,000 distinct CDR3 sequences, 31% of them singletons. Sequenced sample: CD4+ T cells, either the whole sample or a sorted fraction (not recorded which). The origin of the receptors is a human donor in good health. Each CDR3 is given with its conserved first and last residue. Fields, in order: J gene, D gene, V gene, clone size, CDR3 DNA, CDR3 protein. D genes are given only for firm matches. Rows give clone size only sometimes, using once, few, many, or a class for an expanded clone.

TRBJ2-5,NA,TRBV7-2,few,TGTGCCAGCAGACCTACTCCCCATAGGGGTCCAGGGACCCAGTACTTC,CASRPTPHRGPGTQYF
TRBJ2-6,TRBD1,TRBV20-1,NA,TGCAGTGCTAGTACCACAGGGGCTGGGGCCAACGTCCTGACTTTC,CSASTTGAGANVLTF
TRBJ2-3,TRBD2,TRBV12-3/TRBV12-4,NA,TGTGCCAGCACTACACTATTGACTAGCGGGAGGGCCCGCACAGATACGCAGTATTTT,CASTTLLTSGRARTDTQYF
TRBJ2-3,TRBD2,TRBV7-3,NA,TGTGCCAGCAGCCGTCGGGGGGGCAACACAGATACGCAGTATTTT,CASSRRGGNTDTQYF
TRBJ2-5,TRBD1,TRBV6-1,NA,TGTGCCAGCAGTGCCGTGGACAGGGCGGAGACCCAGTACTTC,CASSAVDRAETQYF
TRBJ2-3,NA,TRBV20-1,NA,TGCAGTGCTAGAGGGTTAGCGGGCACAGATACGCAGTATTTT,CSARGLAGTDTQYF
TRBJ2-7,NA,TRBV20-1,NA,TGCAGTGCTCCCGAGGCCCGAGCCTACGAGCAGTACTTC,CSAPEARAYEQYF
TRBJ2-3,NA,TRBV4-1,NA,TGCGCCAGCAGCCAAGGGCGCGGTACAAGGTCGGGTGACACGCAGTATTTT,CASSQGRGTRSGDTQYF
TRBJ2-7,NA,TRBV25-1,NA,TGTGCCAGCGCCCGGGTCGGTGCCTACGAGCAGTACTTC,CASARVGAYEQYF
TRBJ2-5,NA,TRBV14,NA,TGTGCCAGCAGCTTTTCGACTCGTCAAGAGACCCAGTACTTC,CASSFSTRQETQYF
TRBJ2-1,TRBD1,TRBV27,NA,TGTGCCAGCAGCCCCGGGACAGGGGCAAGTTTAGGGCTTTACAATGAGCAGTTCTTC,CASSPGTGASLGLYNEQFF
TRBJ2-2,NA,TRBV24-1,few,TGTGCAACCCAGCGGGCCCTATCCACCGGGGAGCTGTTTTTT,CATQRALSTGELFF
TRBJ1-1,NA,TRBV25-1,NA,TGTGCCAGCAGTGAGTCGGCAGGGCGGCCCGACACTGAAGCTTTCTTT,CASSESAGRPDTEAFF
TRBJ2-1,TRBD2,TRBV2,NA,TGTGCCAGCAGGCTGGGACTAGCGGGAGGCAATGAGCAGTTCTTC,CASRLGLAGGNEQFF
TRBJ2-2,TRBD2,TRBV20-1,once,TGCAGTGCTAGGTTGGCGGGAGAGGACGGGGAGCTGTTTTTT,CSARLAGEDGELFF
TRBJ2-1,TRBD1,TRBV29-1,NA,TGCAGCGCTGGACAGGGAAACAATGAGCAGTTCTTC,CSAGQGNNEQFF
TRBJ2-5,NA,TRBV20-1,NA,TGCAGTGCTGTTCCCCCTACGGGCCGGGACCAAGAGACCCAGTACTTC,CSAVPPTGRDQETQYF
TRBJ2-7,NA,TRBV10-3,few,TGTGCCATCGGGGACGGAGCGAACGATTCCGAGCAGTACTTC,CAIGDGANDSEQYF
TRBJ2-2,NA,TRBV29-1,few,TGCAGCGTTTTCGGGACACCGAACACCGGGGAGCTGTTTTTT,CSVFGTPNTGELFF
TRBJ2-5,TRBD2,TRBV20-1,NA,TGCAGTGCTAGATATCGACTAGCGGGATTTGAGACCCAGTACTTC,CSARYRLAGFETQYF
TRBJ2-7,TRBD2,TRBV7-2,few,TGTGCCAGCAGCCGTGTGGCGGGAGGGTACGAGCAGTACTTC,CASSRVAGGYEQYF
TRBJ2-1,NA,TRBV18,once,TGTGCCAGCTCAGCAGAGATGGGGGTCCGCCTAGGAGGGAGGAAGTTCTTC,CASSAEMGVRLGGRKFF
TRBJ2-3,TRBD2,TRBV29-1,NA,TGCAGCGTTGCCCTCTCTGGCCTAGCGGGGACAGATACGCAGTATTTT,CSVALSGLAGTDTQYF
TRBJ2-7,TRBD2,TRBV9,few,TGTGCCAGCAGCGTCGGGACTAGCGGGAGTCAGGCTAGCTCCTACGAGCAGTACTTC,CASSVGTSGSQASSYEQYF
TRBJ2-3,NA,TRBV5-4,NA,TGTGCCAGCAGCTTGGGTGCGGGCGGTGCGACAGATACGCAGTATTTT,CASSLGAGGATDTQYF
TRBJ2-1,NA,TRBV10-1,NA,TGCGCCAGCAGCATCCCTAGCGCAAGCTCCTACAATGAGCAGTTCTTC,CASSIPSASSYNEQFF
TRBJ2-3,TRBD2,TRBV20-1,few,TGCAGTGCTAGCGCTCGGACTAGCGTCAGCACAGATACGCAGTATTTT,CSASARTSVSTDTQYF
TRBJ2-7,NA,TRBV4-2,few,TGTGCCAGCAGCCTGCGGACGGGGGAATCCTACGAGCAGTACTTC,CASSLRTGESYEQYF
TRBJ2-5,TRBD2,TRBV20-1,few,TGCAGTGCTAGAGGAAGCTTTCTAGCGGGAGATTGGGAGACCCAGTACTTC,CSARGSFLAGDWETQYF
TRBJ2-1,TRBD2,TRBV7-8,NA,TGTGCCAGCACCCCCCCCGGTCTAGCGGGAGTGGGTGAGCAGTTCTTC,CASTPPGLAGVGEQFF
TRBJ1-5,NA,TRBV20-1,many,TGCAGTGCCGAACAGGGACCGGGGCCCCAGCATTTT,CSAEQGPGPQHF
TRBJ2-2,TRBD2,TRBV10-2,NA,TGCGCCAGCAGTGATTCTATAGCGGGACCGCCCCACGGGGAGCTGTTTTTT,CASSDSIAGPPHGELFF
TRBJ1-5,NA,TRBV19,NA,TGTGCCAGTAGTCTCCTCGCTGGGGTTCAGCCCCAGCATTTT,CASSLLAGVQPQHF
TRBJ1-2,TRBD1,TRBV7-9,NA,TGTGCCAGCAGCTCCCGGACAGGGGGCTCTGGCTACACCTTC,CASSSRTGGSGYTF
TRBJ2-6,NA,TRBV6-4,few,TGTGCCAGCAGTGAAGGGGTCTCTGGGGCCAACGTCCTGACTTTC,CASSEGVSGANVLTF
TRBJ2-5,TRBD2,TRBV20-1,NA,TGCAGTGCTAGCGGGGCTAGCGGGAGGGAAGAGACCCAGTACTTC,CSASGASGREETQYF
TRBJ2-1,NA,TRBV24-1,many,TGTGCCACCAGTGATTTCGGTGCTGAGCAGTTCTTC,CATSDFGAEQFF
TRBJ1-1,NA,TRBV12-3/TRBV12-4,NA,TGTGCCAGCAGTTTATGGGGGGCCTCCAACACTGAAGCTTTCTTT,CASSLWGASNTEAFF
TRBJ2-4,NA,TRBV28,many,TGTGCCAGCAGTTTGCCGAGCGGACCTGCGGGAAACATTCAGTACTTC,CASSLPSGPAGNIQYF
TRBJ2-2,NA,TRBV6-2/TRBV6-3,few,TGTGCCAGCAGGGGAGGACTAACGAACACCGGGGAGCTGTTTTTT,CASRGGLTNTGELFF
TRBJ2-7,TRBD1,TRBV18,NA,TGTGCCAGCTCACGTGCCGGGACAGGGAACTCCGAGCAGTACTTC,CASSRAGTGNSEQYF
TRBJ2-7,NA,TRBV5-6,NA,TGTGCCAGCAGCTCGAAATGGCCAGCAACCTACGAGCAGTACTTC,CASSSKWPATYEQYF
TRBJ2-7,NA,TRBV7-8,NA,TGTGCCAGCAGCTTAGGAGGGAGTCAAAGGTGGTACTTC,CASSLGGSQRWYF
TRBJ1-6,NA,TRBV7-2,NA,TGTGCCAGCAGCGGAGCGGGGACGTATAATTCACCCCTCCACTTT,CASSGAGTYNSPLHF
TRBJ1-4,NA,TRBV3-1,NA,TGTGCCAGCAGCCAAGCTCGGGCTTTCGCAACTAATGAAAAACTGTTTTTT,CASSQARAFATNEKLFF
TRBJ2-7,TRBD2,TRBV7-9,few,TGTGCCAGCAGCTCAATCGGGACTAGCGGAACCTACGAGCAGTACTTC,CASSSIGTSGTYEQYF
TRBJ2-6,NA,TRBV20-1,many,TGCAGTGCTAAGATGACACTCTCTGGGGCCAACGTCCTGACTTTC,CSAKMTLSGANVLTF
TRBJ1-2,TRBD1,TRBV29-1,NA,TGCGGCGTTGGGGGACAGGGACGGGGCTACACCTTC,CGVGGQGRGYTF
TRBJ2-5,TRBD1,TRBV4-2,few,TGTGCCAGCAGCCAAGCCGCAAGTTGGACAGGGTTCGGGGAGACCCAGTACTTC,CASSQAASWTGFGETQYF
TRBJ2-5,NA,TRBV5-5,NA,TGTGCCAGCAGCTCAACATGGCTCCAAGAGACCCAGTACTTC,CASSSTWLQETQYF